The T cell receptor (beta chain) under discussion was sequenced for a study of identical twins. Germline values: CDR1 MNHNS, CDR2 SASEGT. The V and J ends lost 8 bases and 3 bases, in that order; junction bases with no gene match: 7. This CDR3 spans 15 amino acids. TCRdb redid the calling of the 5' RACE reads with MiXCR, one entry per CDR3 protein. The profile shows over 600,000 distinct CDR3 sequences, around 20% of them singletons. These data were likewise used in another study, on T cells expressing NK-cell markers. From that study: The TCR beta repertoires were obtained from sorted CD3+CD56+NKG2C+, CD3+CD56+NKG2C- and CD3+CD56-NKG2C+ T cells.

Material for sequencing was PBMCs. The chain has TRBV6-1 and TRBJ2-1; 10 bases are shared with TRBD2. The sequence was obtained from a woman aged 18-29 years in good health. CDR3 amino acids: CASRLSGGSYNEQFF. CDR3 nucleotides: TGTGCCAGCCGCCTTAGCGGGGGGAGCTACAATGAGCAGTTCTTC.